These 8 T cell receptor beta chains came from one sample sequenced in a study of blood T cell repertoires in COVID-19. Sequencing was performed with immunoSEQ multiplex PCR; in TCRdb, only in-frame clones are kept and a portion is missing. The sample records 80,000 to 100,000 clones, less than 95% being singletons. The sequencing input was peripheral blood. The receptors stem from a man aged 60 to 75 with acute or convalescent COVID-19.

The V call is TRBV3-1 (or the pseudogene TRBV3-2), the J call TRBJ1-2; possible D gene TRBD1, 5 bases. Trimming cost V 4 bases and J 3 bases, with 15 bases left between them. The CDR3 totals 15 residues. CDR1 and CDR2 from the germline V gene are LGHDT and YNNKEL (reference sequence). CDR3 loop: CASSPSGGTHYGYTF. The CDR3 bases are TGTGCCAGCAGCCCCTCGGGAGGGACCCACTATGGCTACACCTTC.

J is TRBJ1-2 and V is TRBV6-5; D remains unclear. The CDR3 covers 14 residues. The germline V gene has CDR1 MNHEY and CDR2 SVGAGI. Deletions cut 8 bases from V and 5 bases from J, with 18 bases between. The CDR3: CASLTANLGYGYTF. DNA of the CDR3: TGTGCCAGCTTAACAGCAAACCTTGGGTATGGCTACACCTTC.

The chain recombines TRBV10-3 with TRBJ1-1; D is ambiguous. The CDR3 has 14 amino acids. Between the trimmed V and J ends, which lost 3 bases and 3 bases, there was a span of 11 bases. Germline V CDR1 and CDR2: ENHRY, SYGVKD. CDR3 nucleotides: TGTGCCATCAGTGACGGGGTATTGGACACTGAAGCTTTCTTT. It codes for CAISDGVLDTEAFF.

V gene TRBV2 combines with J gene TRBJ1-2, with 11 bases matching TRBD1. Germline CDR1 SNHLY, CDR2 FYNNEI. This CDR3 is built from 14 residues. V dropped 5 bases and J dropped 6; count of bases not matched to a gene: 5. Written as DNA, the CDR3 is TGTGCCAGCAGTCTAGGACAGGGGGCGCATGGCTACACCTTC. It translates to CASSLGQGAHGYTF.

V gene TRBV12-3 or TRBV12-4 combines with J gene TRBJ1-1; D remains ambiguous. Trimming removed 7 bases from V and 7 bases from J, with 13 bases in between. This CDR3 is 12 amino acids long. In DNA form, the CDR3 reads TGTGCCAGCAACTCCCAGGCGGGTGAAGCTTTCTTT. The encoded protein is CASNSQAGEAFF.

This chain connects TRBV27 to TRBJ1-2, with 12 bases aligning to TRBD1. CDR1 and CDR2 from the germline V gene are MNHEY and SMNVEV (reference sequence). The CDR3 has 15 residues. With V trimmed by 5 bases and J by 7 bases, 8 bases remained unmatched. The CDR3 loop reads CASSPPGQGAVGYTF. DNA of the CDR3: TGTGCCAGCAGTCCACCGGGACAGGGGGCGGTTGGCTACACCTTC.

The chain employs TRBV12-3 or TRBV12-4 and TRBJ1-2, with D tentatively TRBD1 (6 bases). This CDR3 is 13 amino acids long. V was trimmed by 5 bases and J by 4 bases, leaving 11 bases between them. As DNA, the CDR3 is TGTGCCAGCAGTCAAACAGGGACCTATGGCTACACCTTC. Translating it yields CASSQTGTYGYTF.

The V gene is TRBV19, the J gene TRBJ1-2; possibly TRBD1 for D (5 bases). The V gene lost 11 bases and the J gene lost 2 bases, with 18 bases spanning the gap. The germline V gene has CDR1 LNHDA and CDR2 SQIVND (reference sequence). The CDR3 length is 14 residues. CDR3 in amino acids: CASTGGRGNYGYTF. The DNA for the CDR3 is TGTGCCTCGACCGGGGGGAGAGGCAACTATGGCTACACCTTC.